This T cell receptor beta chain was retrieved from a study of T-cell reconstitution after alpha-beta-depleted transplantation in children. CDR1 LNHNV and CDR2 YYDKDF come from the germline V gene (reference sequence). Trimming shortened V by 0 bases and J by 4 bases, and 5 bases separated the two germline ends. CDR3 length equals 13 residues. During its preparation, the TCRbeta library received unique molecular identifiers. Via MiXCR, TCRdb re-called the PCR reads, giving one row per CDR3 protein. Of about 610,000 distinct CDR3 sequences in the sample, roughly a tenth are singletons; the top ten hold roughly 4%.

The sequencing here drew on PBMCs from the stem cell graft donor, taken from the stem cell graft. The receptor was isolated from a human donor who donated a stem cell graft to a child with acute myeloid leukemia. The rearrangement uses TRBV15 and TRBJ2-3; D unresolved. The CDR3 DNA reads TGTGCCACCAGCAGAGATCAAGCAGATACGCAGTATTTT. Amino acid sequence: CATSRDQADTQYF.